One and the same sample provided the 15 T cell receptor beta chains below, sequenced in a study of regulatory T cells in long-lasting Graves disease (dated by TCRdb to the early 2020s). Library prep was done by multiplex PCR. Instrument on record: Illumina HiSeq 4000. To build TCR beta libraries, CDR3 regions were amplified by Arm-PCR using iRepertoire HTBI primers. The public reads were reprocessed in TCRdb via fastp at Q25 and MiXCR, keeping in-frame beta chains. Merged by CDR3 protein, the rows form single entries marked with the most common genes and DNA. The table for this sample lists more than 300,000 distinct CDR3 sequences; 15% to 17% of them were counted only once. 22% of the sample rests with the top ten. This specimen's time point label, per the study, means: newly diagnosed GD, antithyroid drugs for less than 3 months. For both TCR sequencing and RNA sequencing, RNA was extracted from PBMCs in TRIzol.

Specimen: peripheral blood mononuclear cells (PBMCs), collected at new diagnosis, from a patient treated with antithyroid drugs. The receptors here all came from a female donor with Graves disease.

This clonotype has a count of ten or more. The rearrangement joins TRBV2 to TRBJ2-5; 16 nucleotides agree with TRBD2. The J segment lost 5 bases and the V segment lost 4 bases, leaving 7 bases of the junction unmatched. Germline V gene sequence: CDR1 SNHLY, CDR2 FYNNEI. This CDR3 has 17 residues. CDR3 bases: TGTGCCAGCAGTGTGGGGACTAGCGGGGGGGCTGGCGAGACCCAGTACTTC. It specifies CASSVGTSGGAGETQYF.

V is TRBV5-6 and J is TRBJ1-2, with D perhaps matching TRBD1 (6 bases). Germline CDR1 reads SGHDT; CDR2 reads YYEEEE. V lost 0 bases, J lost 7 bases, and 10 bases lay in between. CDR3 size: 13 residues. The CDR3 DNA sequence: TGTGCCAGCAGCTTGGGGACAGAGAGTGGCTACACCTTC. Its protein is CASSLGTESGYTF.

Ten or more counts support this clonotype. The chain recombines TRBV20-1 with TRBJ2-1; 14 nucleotides align to TRBD2. The V and J ends lost 1 base and 6 bases, in that order; junction bases with no gene match: 8. The germline V gene encodes CDR1 DFQATT and CDR2 SNEGSKA (reference sequence). CDR3 length: 17 residues. CDR3 residues: CSARGPGLAGVPNEQFF. The CDR3 coding sequence is TGCAGTGCTAGAGGGCCGGGACTAGCGGGAGTCCCCAATGAGCAGTTCTTC.

The sample holds a few counts of this clonotype. The chain recombines TRBV9 with TRBJ2-2; 9 bases align to TRBD2. Trimming cost V 7 bases and J 0 bases; bases outside gene matches: 7. The CDR3 extends over 16 amino acids. Looked up from germline, CDR1 is SGDLS and CDR2 is YYNGEE. Written as DNA, the CDR3 is TGTGCCAGCGGCCCAGCGGGGGGATCGAACACCGGGGAGCTGTTTTTT. Amino acids: CASGPAGGSNTGELFF.

This clonotype came up many times. This chain links TRBV15 with TRBJ2-2; 11 nucleotides agree with TRBD2. The CDR3 is 15 amino acids. Germline values: CDR1 LNHNV, CDR2 YYDKDF (reference sequence). Unmatched junction bases numbered 1, after V lost 3 bases and J lost 4 bases. The CDR3 protein is CATSSSGRVTGELFF. The CDR3 nucleotides are TGTGCCACCAGCAGTAGCGGGAGGGTCACCGGGGAGCTGTTTTTT.

This clonotype appeared many times. The V gene is TRBV28, the J gene TRBJ2-1, with D maybe TRBD2 (5 bases). V lost 2 bases to trimming and J lost 7 bases, with 18 bases between them. The germline V gene encodes CDR1 MDHEN and CDR2 SYDVKM. The CDR3 loop spans 16 amino acids. The CDR3 sequence: CASSLTVGLAVNEQFF. The CDR3 bases are TGTGCCAGCAGTTTAACCGTAGGGCTAGCAGTTAATGAGCAGTTCTTC.

The chain has TRBV7-9 and TRBJ2-1, with D possibly matching TRBD1 (6 bases). The CDR3 is 15 residues long. Trimming took 5 bases from V and 7 from J, leaving 18 bases between them. The V gene's germline CDR1 is SEHNR and CDR2 FQNEAQ (reference sequence). CDR3 bases: TGTGCCAGCAGCGGCAAACGGACAGTTTTAAATGAGCAGTTCTTC. Protein: CASSGKRTVLNEQFF.

This clonotype was detected ten times or more. The V call is TRBV11-2, the J call TRBJ2-3; D is unresolved. The germline V and J ends were trimmed by 2 bases and 0 bases, with 15 bases remaining between them. The CDR3 is made up of 17 amino acids. CDR1 is SGHAT and CDR2 is FQNNGV in the germline V gene. DNA for the CDR3: TGTGCCAGCAGCTTACGTCTCGTTAGACCTAGCACAGATACGCAGTATTTT. Translated: CASSLRLVRPSTDTQYF.

This clonotype was counted ten times or more. The chain uses TRBV7-2 and TRBJ2-1; D not certain. V gave up 3 bases and J gave up 0 bases, with 9 bases separating them. The length of the CDR3 is 15 residues. Germline CDR1 SGHTA, CDR2 FQGNSA. CDR3 sequence: CASSFSRYSYNEQFF. In DNA form, the CDR3 reads TGTGCCAGCAGCTTTAGCAGATACTCCTACAATGAGCAGTTCTTC.

This clonotype has a handful of counts. The V call is TRBV18, the J call TRBJ1-4; 7 bases are a match to TRBD1. V shed 2 bases and J 8 bases; nucleotides not matched to a gene: 5. The CDR3 is made up of 14 amino acids. Germline loops: CDR1 KGHSH, CDR2 LQKENI. Here the CDR3 DNA reads TGTGCCAGCTCACCAACCCAGGGGGGCGAAAAACTGTTTTTT. This encodes CASSPTQGGEKLFF.

This chain uses TRBV4-2 with TRBJ1-4; no reliable D call. CDR3 length equals 12 residues. V lost 3 bases and J 8 bases, leaving 7 bases between the germline ends. In germline, CDR1 is LGHNA, CDR2 YNFKEQ. The CDR3 nucleotides read TGTGCCAGCAGCCACCGCGACGAAAAACTGTTTTTT. Its translation is CASSHRDEKLFF.

This clonotype was seen repeatedly, ten times or more. J is TRBJ2-7 and V is TRBV6-1; tentative D call: TRBD2 (5 bases). Deletions cut 1 base from V and 0 bases from J, with 10 bases between. Germline lookup yields CDR1 MNHNS and CDR2 SASEGT. The CDR3 is 15 residues long. As DNA, the CDR3 is TGTGCCAGCAGTGAAGAGGATAGCGACTCCTACGAGCAGTACTTC. Protein product: CASSEEDSDSYEQYF.

The J gene is TRBJ2-2, the V gene TRBV27; 8 nucleotides align to TRBD1. This CDR3 region has 14 residues. V dropped 7 bases and J dropped 6; count of bases not matched to a gene: 7. Germline values: CDR1 MNHEY, CDR2 SMNVEV (reference sequence). DNA for the CDR3: TGTGCCAGCACCCGGACAGGGATTCCCGGGGAGCTGTTTTTT. Translation gives CASTRTGIPGELFF.

This clonotype was detected ten times or more. V usage is TRBV7-2 and J usage is TRBJ2-3; tentative D call: TRBD1 (6 bases). Trimming cost V 4 bases and J 10 bases, with 12 bases left between them. The CDR3 is 12 residues long. CDR1 SGHTA and CDR2 FQGNSA come from the germline V gene. In DNA form, the CDR3 reads TGTGCCAGCAGCTCACAGGGCGTTGCGCAGTATTTT. Translation gives CASSSQGVAQYF.

J is TRBJ1-1 and V is TRBV29-1; D not resolved. Germline V gene sequence: CDR1 SQVTM, CDR2 ANQGSEA. The V gene lost 4 bases and the J gene lost 1 base, with 7 bases spanning the gap. This CDR3 has 12 residues. The CDR3 bases are TGCAGCGTTGTCTACAGGAACACTGAAGCTTTCTTT. Translating it yields CSVVYRNTEAFF.